This TCR beta chain was observed in a study of OX40 agonist ivuxolimab in advanced cancers. Study-level background: Dose-escalation patients had hepatocellular carcinoma, melanoma, renal cell or head and neck cancer. Subjects had a mean age of approximately 60 years, with a range of roughly 23 to 79; just over 80% were male. Three patients, one with hepatocellular carcinoma and two with cutaneous melanoma, responded partially. Study results and limitations: Dosing at 0.1 to 3.0 mg/kg was accompanied by clonal expansion of CD4+ and CD8+ blood T cells by week 6.

Clones were read by immunoSEQ multiplex PCR, and TCRdb kept only the in-frame ones, dropping some. The sample has roughly 46,000 clones, roughly 90% seen once. Regarding this clone: Its antigen is as yet unknown.

The CDR3 has 18 amino acids. Germline loops: CDR1 SGHAT, CDR2 FQNNGV. Trimming took 2 bases from V and 2 from J, leaving 19 bases between them. The receptor comes from an adult with an advanced solid tumor such as melanoma, head and neck, liver or kidney cancer. Sequenced here: CD4+ or CD8+ T cells sorted from blood, sampled in a trial of the OX40 agonist ivuxolimab. The chain employs TRBV11-2 and TRBJ2-1; D is perhaps TRBD2 (7 bases). DNA for the CDR3: TGTGCCAGCAGCTTATGGCCAAAGGGGGGGGCCCCCTACAATGAGCAGTTCTTC. It specifies CASSLWPKGGAPYNEQFF. The complete variable domain, with remaining parts taken from reference TRBV11-2 and TRBJ2-1, reads EAGVAQSPRYKIIEKRQSVAFWCNPISGHATLYWYQQILGQGPKLLIQFQNNGVVDDSQLPKDRFSAERLKGVDSTLKIQPAKLEDSAVYLCASSLWPKGGAPYNEQFFGPGTRLTVL.